Sequencing of this T cell receptor (beta chain) was carried out in a study of blood T cells in healthy people across ages. A second PCR, run for roughly 7 to 11 cycles, used a sample-barcoded 5' primer plus a J-beta primer mix. Researchers report that each sample yielded at least 2.5 million CDR3-containing paired-end reads. TCRdb fed the 5' RACE reads into MiXCR, producing one record per CDR3 protein. The sample carries roughly 1,100,000 distinct CDR3 sequences, roughly a quarter recorded once. This CDR3 spans 12 amino acids. The ends lost 6 bases at V and 5 bases at J; junction bases unmatched: 4. Looked up from germline, CDR1 is SQVTM and CDR2 is ANQGSEA. Worth noting for this clonotype: A read error is possible here, since a much larger clone lies one base away.

PBMCs numbering at least 7 million were isolated per sample. Total RNA, at least 6 micrograms per sample, came from PBMCs. This sample also appeared in a second study, on T cells of mothers and their children. Per that paper: Biologically related mothers and children overlapped slightly more than unrelated pairs, a non-significant difference.

This receptor was identified in a girl aged 2 to 10 in good health. The sequenced material came from blood. The J gene is TRBJ1-5, the V gene TRBV29-1; the match to TRBD1 covers 7 bases. The DNA of the CDR3 is TGCAGCGTCCGGGACAGTGATCAGCCCCAGCATTTT. Translating it yields CSVRDSDQPQHF.